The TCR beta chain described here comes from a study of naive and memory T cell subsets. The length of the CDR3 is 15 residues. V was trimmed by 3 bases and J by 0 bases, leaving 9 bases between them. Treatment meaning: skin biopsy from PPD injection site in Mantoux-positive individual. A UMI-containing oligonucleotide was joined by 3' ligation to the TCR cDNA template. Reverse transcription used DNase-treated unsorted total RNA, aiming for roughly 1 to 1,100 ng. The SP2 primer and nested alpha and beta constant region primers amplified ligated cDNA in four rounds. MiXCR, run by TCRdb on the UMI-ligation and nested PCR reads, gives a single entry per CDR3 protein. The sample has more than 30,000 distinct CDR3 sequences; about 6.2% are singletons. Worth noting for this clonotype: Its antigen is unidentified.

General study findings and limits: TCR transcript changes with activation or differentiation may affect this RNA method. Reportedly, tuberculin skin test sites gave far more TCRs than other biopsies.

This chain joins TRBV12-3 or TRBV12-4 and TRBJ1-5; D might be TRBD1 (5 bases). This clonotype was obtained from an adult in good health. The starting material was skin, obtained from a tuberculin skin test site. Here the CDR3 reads CASSFRGSSNQPQHF. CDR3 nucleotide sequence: TGTGCCAGCAGTTTTAGGGGCAGTAGCAATCAGCCCCAGCATTTT.